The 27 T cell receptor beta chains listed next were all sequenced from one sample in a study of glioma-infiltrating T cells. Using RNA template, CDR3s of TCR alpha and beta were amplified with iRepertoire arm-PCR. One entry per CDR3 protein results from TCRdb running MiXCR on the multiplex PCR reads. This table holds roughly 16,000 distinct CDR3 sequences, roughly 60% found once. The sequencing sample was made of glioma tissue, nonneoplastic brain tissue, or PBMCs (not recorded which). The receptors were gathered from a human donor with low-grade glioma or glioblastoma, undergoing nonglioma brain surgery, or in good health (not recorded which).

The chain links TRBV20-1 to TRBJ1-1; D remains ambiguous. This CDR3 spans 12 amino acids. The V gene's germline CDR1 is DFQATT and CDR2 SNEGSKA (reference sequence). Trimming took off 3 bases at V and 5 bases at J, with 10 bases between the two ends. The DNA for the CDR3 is TGCAGTGCTAGTAACGGCAAGACTGAAGCTTTCTTT. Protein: CSASNGKTEAFF.

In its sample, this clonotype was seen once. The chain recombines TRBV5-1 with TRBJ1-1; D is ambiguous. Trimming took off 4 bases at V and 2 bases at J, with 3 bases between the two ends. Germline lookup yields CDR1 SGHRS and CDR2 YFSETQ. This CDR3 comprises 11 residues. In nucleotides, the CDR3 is TGCGCCAGCAGCCCCAACACTGAAGCTTTCTTT. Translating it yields CASSPNTEAFF.

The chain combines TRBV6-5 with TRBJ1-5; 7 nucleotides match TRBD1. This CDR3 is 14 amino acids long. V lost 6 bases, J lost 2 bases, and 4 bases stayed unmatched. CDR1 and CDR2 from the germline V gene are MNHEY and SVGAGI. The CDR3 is CASSPGTGNQPQHF. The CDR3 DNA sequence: TGTGCCAGCAGCCCCGGGACAGGCAATCAGCCCCAGCATTTT.

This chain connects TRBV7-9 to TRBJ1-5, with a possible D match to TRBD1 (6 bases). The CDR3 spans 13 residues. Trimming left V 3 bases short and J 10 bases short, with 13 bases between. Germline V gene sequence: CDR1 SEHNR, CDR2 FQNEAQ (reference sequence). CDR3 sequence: CASSLTGEHPQHF. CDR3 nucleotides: TGTGCCAGCAGCTTGACAGGCGAACACCCCCAGCATTTT. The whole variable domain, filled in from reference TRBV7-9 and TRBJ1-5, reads DTGVSQNPRHKITKRGQNVTFRCDPISEHNRLYWYRQTLGQGPEFLTYFQNEAQLEKSRLLSDRFSAERPKGSFSTLEIQRTEQGDSAMYLCASSLTGEHPQHFGDGTRLSIL.

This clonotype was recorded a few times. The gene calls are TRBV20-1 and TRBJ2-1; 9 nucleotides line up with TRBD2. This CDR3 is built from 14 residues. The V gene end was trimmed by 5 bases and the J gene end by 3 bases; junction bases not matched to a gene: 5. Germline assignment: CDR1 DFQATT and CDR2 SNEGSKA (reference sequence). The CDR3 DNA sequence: TGCAGTGCTCGGACGACTAGCGGCTACAATGAGCAGTTCTTC. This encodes CSARTTSGYNEQFF.

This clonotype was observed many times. The CDR3 sequence is CASSVGRTEAFF. As DNA, the CDR3 is TGTGCCAGCAGCGTAGGGAGGACTGAAGCTTTCTTT. The gene calls are TRBV7-2 and TRBJ1-1; no clear D gene. V lost 5 bases and J lost 5, with 9 bases in between. The CDR3 sequence is 12 residues long. CDR1 and CDR2 (germline): SGHTA, FQGNSA.

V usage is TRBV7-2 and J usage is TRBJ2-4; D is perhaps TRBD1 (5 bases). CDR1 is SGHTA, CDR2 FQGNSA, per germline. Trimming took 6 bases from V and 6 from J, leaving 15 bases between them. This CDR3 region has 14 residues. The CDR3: CASSSTGFGNIQYF. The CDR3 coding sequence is TGTGCCAGCAGTTCAACAGGATTCGGAAACATTCAGTACTTC.

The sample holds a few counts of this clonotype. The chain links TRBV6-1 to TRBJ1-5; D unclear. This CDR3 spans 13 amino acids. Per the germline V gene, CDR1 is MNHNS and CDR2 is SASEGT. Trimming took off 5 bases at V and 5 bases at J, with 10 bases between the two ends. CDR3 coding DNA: TGTGCCAGCAGTTTGGGCGGCTATCAGCCCCAGCATTTT. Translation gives CASSLGGYQPQHF.

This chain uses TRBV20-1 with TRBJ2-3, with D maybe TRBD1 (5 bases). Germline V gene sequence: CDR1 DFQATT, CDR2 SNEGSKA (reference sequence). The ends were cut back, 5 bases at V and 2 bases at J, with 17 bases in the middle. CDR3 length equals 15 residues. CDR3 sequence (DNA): TGCAGTGCTGACGTTTCGGACACCTACACAGATACGCAGTATTTT. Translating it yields CSADVSDTYTDTQYF.

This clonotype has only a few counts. The CDR3 sequence is CASSYLGGDTQYF. The CDR3 DNA reads TGTGCCAGCAGTTACTTGGGTGGAGATACGCAGTATTTT. The V gene is TRBV6-6, the J gene TRBJ2-3; D ambiguous. The germline CDR1 and CDR2 sequences are MNHNY and SVGAGI (reference sequence). Trimming took off 1 base at V and 5 bases at J, with 7 bases between the two ends. There are 13 residues in the CDR3.

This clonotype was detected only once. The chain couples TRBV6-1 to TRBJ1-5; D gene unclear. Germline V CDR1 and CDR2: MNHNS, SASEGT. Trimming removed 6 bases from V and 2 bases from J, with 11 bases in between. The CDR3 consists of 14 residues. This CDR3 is CASSPGDGNQPQHF. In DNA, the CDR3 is TGTGCCAGCAGCCCAGGAGATGGCAATCAGCCCCAGCATTTT.

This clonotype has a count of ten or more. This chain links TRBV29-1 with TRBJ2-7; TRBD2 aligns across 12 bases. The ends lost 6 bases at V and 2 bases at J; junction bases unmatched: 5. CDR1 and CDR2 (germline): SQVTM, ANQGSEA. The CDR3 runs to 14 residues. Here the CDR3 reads CSVLGTSGPYEQYF. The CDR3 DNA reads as TGCAGCGTCCTCGGGACTAGCGGGCCCTACGAGCAGTACTTC.

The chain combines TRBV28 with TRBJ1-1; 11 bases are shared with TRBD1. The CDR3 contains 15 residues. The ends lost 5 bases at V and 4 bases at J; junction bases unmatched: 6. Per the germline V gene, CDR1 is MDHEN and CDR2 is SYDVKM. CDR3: CASSPSGTGGTEAFF. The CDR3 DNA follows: TGTGCCAGCAGTCCCTCCGGGACAGGGGGCACTGAAGCTTTCTTT.

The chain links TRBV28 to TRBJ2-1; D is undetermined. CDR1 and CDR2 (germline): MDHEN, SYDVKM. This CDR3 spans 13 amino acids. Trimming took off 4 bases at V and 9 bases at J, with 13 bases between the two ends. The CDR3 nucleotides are TGTGCCAGCAGTTCCCATCTAGGGTTTGAGCAGTTCTTC. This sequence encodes CASSSHLGFEQFF.

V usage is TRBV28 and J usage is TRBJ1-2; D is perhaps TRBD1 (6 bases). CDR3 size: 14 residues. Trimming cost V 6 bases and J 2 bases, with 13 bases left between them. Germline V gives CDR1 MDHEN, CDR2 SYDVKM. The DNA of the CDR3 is TGTGCCAGCAGCCGCGGACAGATCAACTATGGCTACACCTTC. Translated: CASSRGQINYGYTF.

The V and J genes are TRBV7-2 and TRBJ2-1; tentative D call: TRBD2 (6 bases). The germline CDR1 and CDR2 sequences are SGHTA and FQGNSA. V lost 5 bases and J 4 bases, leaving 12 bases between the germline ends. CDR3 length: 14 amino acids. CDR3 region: CASSGGPRYNEQFF. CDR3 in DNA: TGTGCCAGCAGCGGAGGGCCGAGGTACAATGAGCAGTTCTTC.

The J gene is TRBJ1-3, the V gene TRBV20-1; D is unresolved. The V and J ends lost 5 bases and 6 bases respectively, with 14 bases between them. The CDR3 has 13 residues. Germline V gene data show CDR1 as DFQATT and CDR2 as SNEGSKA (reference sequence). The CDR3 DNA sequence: TGCAGTGCTCGACGCGGGGTTGAAAACACCATATATTTT. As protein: CSARRGVENTIYF.

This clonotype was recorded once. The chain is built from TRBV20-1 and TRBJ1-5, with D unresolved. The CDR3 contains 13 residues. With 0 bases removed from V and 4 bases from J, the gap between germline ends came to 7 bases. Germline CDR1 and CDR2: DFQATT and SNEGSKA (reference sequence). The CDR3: CSARDLRNQPQHF. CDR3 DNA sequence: TGCAGTGCTAGAGATCTGAGGAATCAGCCCCAGCATTTT.

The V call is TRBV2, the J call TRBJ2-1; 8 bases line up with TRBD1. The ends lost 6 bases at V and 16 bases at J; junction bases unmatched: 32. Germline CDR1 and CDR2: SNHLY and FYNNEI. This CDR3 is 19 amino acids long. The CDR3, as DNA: TGTGCCAGCAGGGCAGACAGGGGAACGTACTCAGTGCGTGGCACCGCAGTTTTCTTC. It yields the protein CASRADRGTYSVRGTAVFF.

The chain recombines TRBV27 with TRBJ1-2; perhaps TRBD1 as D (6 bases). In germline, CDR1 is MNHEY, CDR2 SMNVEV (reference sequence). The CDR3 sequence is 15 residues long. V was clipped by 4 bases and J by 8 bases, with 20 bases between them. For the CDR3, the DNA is TGTGCCAGCAGTTGGTCCACACAACAGGGCCGGGGCTACACCTTC. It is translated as CASSWSTQQGRGYTF.

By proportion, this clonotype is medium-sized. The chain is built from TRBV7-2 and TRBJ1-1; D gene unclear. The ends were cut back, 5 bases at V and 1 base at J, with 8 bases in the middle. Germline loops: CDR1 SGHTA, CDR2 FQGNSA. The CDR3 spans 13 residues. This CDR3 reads CASSLTTNTEAFF. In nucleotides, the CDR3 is TGTGCCAGCAGCCTGACAACGAACACTGAAGCTTTCTTT.

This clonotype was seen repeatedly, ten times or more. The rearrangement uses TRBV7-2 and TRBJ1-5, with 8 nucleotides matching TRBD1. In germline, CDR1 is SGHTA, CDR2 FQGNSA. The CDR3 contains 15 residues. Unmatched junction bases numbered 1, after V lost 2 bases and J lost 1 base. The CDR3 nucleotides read TGTGCCAGCAGCTTACGACAGGGGAGCAATCAGCCCCAGCATTTT. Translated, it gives CASSLRQGSNQPQHF. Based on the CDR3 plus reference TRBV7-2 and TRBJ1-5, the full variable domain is GAGVSQSPSNKVTEKGKDVELRCDPISGHTALYWYRQSLGQGLEFLIYFQGNSAPDKSGLPSDRFSAERTGGSVSTLTIQRTQQEDSAVYLCASSLRQGSNQPQHFGDGTRLSIL.

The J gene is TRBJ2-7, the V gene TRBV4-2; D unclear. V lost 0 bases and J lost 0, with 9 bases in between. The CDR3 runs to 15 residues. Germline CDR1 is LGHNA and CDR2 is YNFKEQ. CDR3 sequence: CASSQEVGLSYEQYF. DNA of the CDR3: TGTGCCAGCAGCCAAGAGGTGGGTCTCTCCTACGAGCAGTACTTC.

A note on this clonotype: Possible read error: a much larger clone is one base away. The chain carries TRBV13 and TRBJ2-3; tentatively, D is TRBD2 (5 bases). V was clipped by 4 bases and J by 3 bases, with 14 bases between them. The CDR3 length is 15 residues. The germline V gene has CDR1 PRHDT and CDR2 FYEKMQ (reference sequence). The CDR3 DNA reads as TGTGCCAGCAGCTCCGGGGATAGCTTTACAGATACGCAGTATTTT. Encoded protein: CASSSGDSFTDTQYF.

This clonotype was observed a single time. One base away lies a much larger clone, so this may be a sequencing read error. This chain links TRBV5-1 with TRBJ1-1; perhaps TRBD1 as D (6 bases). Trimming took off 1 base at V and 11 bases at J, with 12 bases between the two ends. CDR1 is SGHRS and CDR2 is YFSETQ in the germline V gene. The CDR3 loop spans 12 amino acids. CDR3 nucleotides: TGCGCCAGCAGCTTGCCAGGGGATGTTGCTTTCTTT. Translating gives CASSLPGDVAFF.

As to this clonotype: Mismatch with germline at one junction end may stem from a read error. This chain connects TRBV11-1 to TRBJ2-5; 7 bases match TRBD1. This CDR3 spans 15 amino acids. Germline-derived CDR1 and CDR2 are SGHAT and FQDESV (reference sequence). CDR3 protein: CASSWDRAILETRYF. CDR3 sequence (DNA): TGTGCCAGCAGCTGGGACAGAGCGATCTTAGAGACCCGGTACTTC.

In nucleotides, the CDR3 is TGTGCCACCCGGGGAAGGAAGGGGCACTTTGAAGCTTTCTTT. As protein: CATRGRKGHFEAFF. The chain joins TRBV15 to TRBJ1-1; D is perhaps TRBD1 (5 bases). Germline CDR1 LNHNV, CDR2 YYDKDF (reference sequence). Trimming shortened V by 8 bases and J by 7 bases, and 20 bases separated the two germline ends. The CDR3 has 14 residues. The full variable domain, in which reference TRBV15 and TRBJ1-1 provide the parts outside the CDR3, is DAMVIQNPRYQVTQFGKPVTLSCSQTLNHNVMYWYQQKSSQAPKLLFHYYDKDFNNEADTPDNFQSRRPNTSFCFLDIRSPGLGDTAMYLCATRGRKGHFEAFFGQGTRLTVV.